Sequencing of this TCR beta chain was carried out in a study of cytotoxic CD8 clonotypes in ibrutinib-treated CLL. Overall study: Partial response was seen in roughly 25 patients and complete response in 2; after median about 70 months, about 14 stayed remitted, roughly 12 progressed. Points from the study as a whole: Baseline values of clonality outstripped age-matched healthy donors and followed circulating CD8+ T-cell counts.

Investigators sought sequencing depths of between 1 in 200,000 and 1 in 1 million T cells. Profiled with immunoSEQ multiplex PCR; TCRdb holds only in-frame clones, not every one. The sample shows 300,000 or so clones, 67% of them seen only once. The table lists this clone with a few counts. As yet, its antigen is unknown. The CDR3 is made up of 13 amino acids. The germline V gene has CDR1 SGDLS and CDR2 YYNGEE. Deletions cut 0 bases from V and 6 bases from J, with 10 bases between. V usage is TRBV9 and J usage is TRBJ2-7; D remains ambiguous. Sequenced material: PBMCs, taken after 36 months of ibrutinib treatment. The receptor's source is a human donor with chronic lymphocytic leukemia. The CDR3 region is CASSVGLVGEQYF. The CDR3, as DNA: TGTGCCAGCAGCGTAGGGCTAGTGGGCGAGCAGTACTTC.